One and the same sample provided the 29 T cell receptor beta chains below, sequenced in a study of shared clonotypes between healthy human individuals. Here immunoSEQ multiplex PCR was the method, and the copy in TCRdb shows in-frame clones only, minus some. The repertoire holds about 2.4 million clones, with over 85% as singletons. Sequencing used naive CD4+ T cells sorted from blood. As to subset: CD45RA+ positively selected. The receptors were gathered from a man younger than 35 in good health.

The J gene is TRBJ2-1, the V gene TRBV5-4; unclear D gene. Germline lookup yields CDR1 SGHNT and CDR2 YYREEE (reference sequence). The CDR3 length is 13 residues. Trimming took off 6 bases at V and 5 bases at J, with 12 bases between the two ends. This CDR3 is CASILDRDNEQFF. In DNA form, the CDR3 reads TGTGCCAGCATCCTGGACCGCGACAATGAGCAGTTCTTC.

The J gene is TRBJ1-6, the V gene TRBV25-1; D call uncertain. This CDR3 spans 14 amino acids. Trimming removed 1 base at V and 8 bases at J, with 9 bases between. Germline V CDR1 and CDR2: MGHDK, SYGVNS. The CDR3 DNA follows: TGTGCCAGCAGTGAATTCGGTAGCTATTCACCCCTCCACTTT. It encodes CASSEFGSYSPLHF. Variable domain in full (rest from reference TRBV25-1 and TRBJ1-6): EADIYQTPRYLVIGTGKKITLECSQTMGHDKMYWYQQDPGMELHLIHYSYGVNSTEKGDLSSESTVSRIRTEHFPLTLESARPSHTSQYLCASSEFGSYSPLHFGNGTRLTVT.

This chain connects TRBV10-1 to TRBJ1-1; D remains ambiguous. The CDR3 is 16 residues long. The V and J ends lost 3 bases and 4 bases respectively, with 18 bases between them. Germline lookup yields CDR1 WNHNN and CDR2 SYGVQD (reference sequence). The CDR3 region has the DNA TGCGCCAGCAGTGAAGGCTCCGGTCAAAGGATCACTGAAGCTTTCTTT. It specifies CASSEGSGQRITEAFF.

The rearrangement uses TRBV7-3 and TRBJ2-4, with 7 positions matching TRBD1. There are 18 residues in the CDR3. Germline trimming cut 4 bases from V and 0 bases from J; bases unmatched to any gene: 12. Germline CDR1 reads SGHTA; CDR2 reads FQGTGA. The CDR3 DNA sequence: TGTGCCAGCAGCTCAGCCCCGGGACAGAAAGCAGCCAAAAACATTCAGTACTTC. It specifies CASSSAPGQKAAKNIQYF.

The CDR3 spells CASSLAGVLYGYTF. The CDR3 nucleotides read TGTGCCAGCAGCTTAGCTGGGGTGCTCTATGGCTACACCTTC. This chain connects TRBV7-8 to TRBJ1-2; D unresolved. Germline V lookup: CDR1 SGHVS, CDR2 FQNEAQ. Deletions cut 0 bases from V and 4 bases from J, with 9 bases between. The CDR3 sequence is 14 residues long.

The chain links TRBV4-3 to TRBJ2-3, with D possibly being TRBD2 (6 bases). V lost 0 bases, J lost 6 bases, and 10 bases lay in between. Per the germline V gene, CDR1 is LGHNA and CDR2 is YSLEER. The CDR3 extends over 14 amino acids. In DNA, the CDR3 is TGCGCCAGCAGCCAAGAGGGGACTGTGGATACGCAGTATTTT. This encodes CASSQEGTVDTQYF.

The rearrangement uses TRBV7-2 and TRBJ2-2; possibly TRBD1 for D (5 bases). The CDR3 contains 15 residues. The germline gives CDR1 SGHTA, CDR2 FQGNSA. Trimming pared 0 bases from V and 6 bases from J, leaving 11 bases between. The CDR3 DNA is TGTGCCAGCAGCTTAGCTCAGGGTGTCTCCGGGGAGCTGTTTTTT. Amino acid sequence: CASSLAQGVSGELFF.

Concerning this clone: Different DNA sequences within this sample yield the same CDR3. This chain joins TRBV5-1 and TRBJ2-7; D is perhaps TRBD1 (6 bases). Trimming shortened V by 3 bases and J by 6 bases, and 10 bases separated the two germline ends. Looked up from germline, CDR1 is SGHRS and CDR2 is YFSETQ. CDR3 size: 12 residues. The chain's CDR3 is CASSSQGGEQYF. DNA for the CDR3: TGCGCCAGCAGCTCACAGGGTGGCGAGCAGTACTTC.

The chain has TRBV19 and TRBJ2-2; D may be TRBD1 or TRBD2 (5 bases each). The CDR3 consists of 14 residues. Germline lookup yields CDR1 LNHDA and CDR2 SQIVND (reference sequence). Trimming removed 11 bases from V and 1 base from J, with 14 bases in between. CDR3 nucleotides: TGTGCCTCCTTCGGGACGGTGAACACCGGGGAGCTGTTTTTT. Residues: CASFGTVNTGELFF.

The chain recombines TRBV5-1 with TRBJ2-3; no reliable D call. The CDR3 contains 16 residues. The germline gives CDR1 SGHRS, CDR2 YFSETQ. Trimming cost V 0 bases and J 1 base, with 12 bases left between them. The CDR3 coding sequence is TGCGCCAGCAGCTTGGATCGTAGAACGGGCACAGATACGCAGTATTTT. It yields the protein CASSLDRRTGTDTQYF.

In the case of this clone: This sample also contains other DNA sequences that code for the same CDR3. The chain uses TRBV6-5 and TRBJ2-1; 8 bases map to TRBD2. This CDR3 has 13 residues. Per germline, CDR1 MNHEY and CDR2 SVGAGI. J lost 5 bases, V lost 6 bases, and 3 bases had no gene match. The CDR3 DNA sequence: TGTGCCAGCAGCCGGGGACTAGACAATGAGCAGTTCTTC. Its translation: CASSRGLDNEQFF.

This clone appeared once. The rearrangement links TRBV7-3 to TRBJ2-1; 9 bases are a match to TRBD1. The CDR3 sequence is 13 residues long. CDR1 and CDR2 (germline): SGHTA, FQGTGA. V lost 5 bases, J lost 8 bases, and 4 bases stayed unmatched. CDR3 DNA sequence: TGTGCCAGCAGCGATAGGGACAGGGATGAGCAGTTCTTC. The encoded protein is CASSDRDRDEQFF.

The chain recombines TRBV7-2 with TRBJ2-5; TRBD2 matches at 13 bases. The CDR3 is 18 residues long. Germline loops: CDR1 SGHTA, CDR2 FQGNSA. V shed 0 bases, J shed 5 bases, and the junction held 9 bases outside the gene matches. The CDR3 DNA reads TGTGCCAGCAGCTTAGCGATACTAGCGGGAGGGGGGATGGAGACCCAGTACTTC. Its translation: CASSLAILAGGGMETQYF.

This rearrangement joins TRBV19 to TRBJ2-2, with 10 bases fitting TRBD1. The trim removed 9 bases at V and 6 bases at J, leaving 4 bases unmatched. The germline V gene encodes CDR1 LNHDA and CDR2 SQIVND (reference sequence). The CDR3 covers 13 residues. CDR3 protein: CASGQGVAGELFF. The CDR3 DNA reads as TGTGCCAGCGGACAGGGGGTCGCCGGGGAGCTGTTTTTT.

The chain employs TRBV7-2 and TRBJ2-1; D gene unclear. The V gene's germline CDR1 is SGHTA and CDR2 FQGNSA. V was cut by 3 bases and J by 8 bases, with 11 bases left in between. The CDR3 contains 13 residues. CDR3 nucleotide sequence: TGTGCCAGCAGCTTCCCCACGAGCGATGAGCAGTTCTTC. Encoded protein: CASSFPTSDEQFF.

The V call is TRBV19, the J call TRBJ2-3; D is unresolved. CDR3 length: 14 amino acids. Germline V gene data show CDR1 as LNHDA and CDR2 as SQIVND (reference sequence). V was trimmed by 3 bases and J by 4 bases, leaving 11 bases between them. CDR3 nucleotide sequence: TGTGCCAGTAGTATCAGAAGGGCTGCAGATACGCAGTATTTT. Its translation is CASSIRRAADTQYF.

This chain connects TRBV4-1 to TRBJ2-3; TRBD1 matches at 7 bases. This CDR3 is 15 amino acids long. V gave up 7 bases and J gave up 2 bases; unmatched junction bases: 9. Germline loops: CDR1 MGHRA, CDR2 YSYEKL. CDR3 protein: CASKQGSRPTDTQYF. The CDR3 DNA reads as TGCGCCAGCAAACAGGGGAGCCGGCCCACAGATACGCAGTATTTT.

The CDR3 loop reads CASSLNPSGAIYEQFF. The CDR3 bases are TGTGCCAGCAGCTTAAATCCTAGCGGGGCTATCTATGAGCAGTTCTTC. The chain couples TRBV7-3 to TRBJ2-1; 9 bases agree with TRBD2. There are 16 residues in the CDR3. Unmatched junction bases numbered 9, after V lost 1 base and J lost 8 bases. CDR1 is SGHTA, CDR2 FQGTGA, per germline.

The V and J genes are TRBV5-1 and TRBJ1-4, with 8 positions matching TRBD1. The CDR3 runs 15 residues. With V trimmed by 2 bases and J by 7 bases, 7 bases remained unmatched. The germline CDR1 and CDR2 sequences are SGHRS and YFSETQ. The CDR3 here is CASSFTGGPGEKLFF. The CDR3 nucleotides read TGCGCCAGCAGCTTTACAGGGGGACCCGGTGAAAAACTGTTTTTT.

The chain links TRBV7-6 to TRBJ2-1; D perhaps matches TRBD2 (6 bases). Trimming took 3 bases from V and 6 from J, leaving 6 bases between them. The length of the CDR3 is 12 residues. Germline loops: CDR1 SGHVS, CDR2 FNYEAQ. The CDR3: CASSFSGNEQFF. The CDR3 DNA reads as TGTGCCAGCAGCTTTAGCGGCAATGAGCAGTTCTTC.

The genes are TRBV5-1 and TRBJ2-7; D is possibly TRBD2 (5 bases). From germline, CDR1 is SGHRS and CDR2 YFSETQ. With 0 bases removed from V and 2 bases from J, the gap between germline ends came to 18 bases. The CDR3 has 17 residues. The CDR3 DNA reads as TGCGCCAGCAGCTTGGATGGTGCGGGCAGATCCACCTACGAGCAGTACTTC. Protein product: CASSLDGAGRSTYEQYF.

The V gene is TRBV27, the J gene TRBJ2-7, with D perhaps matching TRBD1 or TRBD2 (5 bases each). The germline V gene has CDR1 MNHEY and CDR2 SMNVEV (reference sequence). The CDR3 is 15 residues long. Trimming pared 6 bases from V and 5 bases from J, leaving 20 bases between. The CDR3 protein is CASSGGGTQLDEQYF. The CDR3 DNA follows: TGTGCCAGCAGCGGTGGTGGGACCCAGCTAGACGAGCAGTACTTC.

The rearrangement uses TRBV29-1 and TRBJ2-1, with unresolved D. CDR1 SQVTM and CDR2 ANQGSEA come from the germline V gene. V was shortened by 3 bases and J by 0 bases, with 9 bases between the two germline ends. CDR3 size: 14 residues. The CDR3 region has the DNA TGCAGCGTTGACAGCCAGGCCTCCTACAATGAGCAGTTCTTC. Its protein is CSVDSQASYNEQFF.

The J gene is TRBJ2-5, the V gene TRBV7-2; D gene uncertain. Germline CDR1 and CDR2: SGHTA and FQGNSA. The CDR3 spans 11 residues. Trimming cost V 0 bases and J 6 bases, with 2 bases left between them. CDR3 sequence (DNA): TGTGCCAGCAGCTTAGCCCAGACCCAGTACTTC. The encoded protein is CASSLAQTQYF.

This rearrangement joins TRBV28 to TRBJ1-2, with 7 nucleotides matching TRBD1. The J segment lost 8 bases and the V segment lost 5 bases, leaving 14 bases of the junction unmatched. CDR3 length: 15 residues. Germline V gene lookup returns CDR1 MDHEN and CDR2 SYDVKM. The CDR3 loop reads CASSRTGVGVSGYTF. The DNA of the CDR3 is TGTGCCAGCAGTCGCACAGGGGTTGGGGTTTCAGGCTACACCTTC.

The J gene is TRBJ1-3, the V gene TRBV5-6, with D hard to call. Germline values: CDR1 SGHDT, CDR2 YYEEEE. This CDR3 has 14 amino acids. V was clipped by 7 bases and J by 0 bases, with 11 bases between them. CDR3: CASRKLSSGNTIYF. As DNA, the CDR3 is TGTGCCAGCCGTAAACTTAGCTCTGGAAACACCATATATTTT.

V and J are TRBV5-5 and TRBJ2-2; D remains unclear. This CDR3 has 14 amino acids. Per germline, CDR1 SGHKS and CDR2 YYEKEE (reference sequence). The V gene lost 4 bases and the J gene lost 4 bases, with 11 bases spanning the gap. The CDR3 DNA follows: TGTGCCAGCAGCAGGCAACTTATCACCGGGGAGCTGTTTTTT. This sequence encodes CASSRQLITGELFF.

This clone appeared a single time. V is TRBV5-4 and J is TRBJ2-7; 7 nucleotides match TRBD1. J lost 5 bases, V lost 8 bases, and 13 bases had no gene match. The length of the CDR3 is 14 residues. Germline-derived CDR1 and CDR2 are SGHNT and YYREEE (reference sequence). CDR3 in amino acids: CASRLGGGSDEQYF. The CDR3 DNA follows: TGTGCCAGTCGGCTAGGGGGCGGGTCGGACGAGCAGTACTTC.

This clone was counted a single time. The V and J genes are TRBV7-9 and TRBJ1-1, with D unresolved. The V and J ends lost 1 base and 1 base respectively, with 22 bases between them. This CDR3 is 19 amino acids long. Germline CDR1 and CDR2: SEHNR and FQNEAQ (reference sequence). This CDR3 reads CASSLVLFLVGSENTEAFF. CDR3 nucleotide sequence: TGTGCCAGCAGCTTAGTTCTCTTCCTGGTCGGCAGCGAGAACACTGAAGCTTTCTTT.